The rows below give T cell receptor beta chains drawn from one sample of a study of T cells in Graves' hyperthyroidism and ophthalmopathy. TCRdb re-analysed the multiplex PCR reads in MiXCR, keeping a single row per CDR3 protein. The sample consists of 340,000 or so distinct CDR3 sequences, around a sixth of them appearing once. The sample was blood. The receptor set was obtained from a woman aged 45-65 years with Graves' hyperthyroidism. Both conserved end residues are part of each CDR3. The D gene is left open where the match is weak. Rows may omit the clone size; those that give it use once, few, many or a size class.

j_gene | abundance | v_gene | d_gene | CDR3nt | CDR3aa
TRBJ2-3 | . | TRBV5-1 | . | TGCGCCAGCAGCTACCCAGCAGCCGATACGCAGTATTTT | CASSYPAADTQYF
TRBJ2-1 | many | TRBV24-1 | . | TGTGCCACCAGTGATGCAGGGGTATCCTACAATGAGCAGTTCTTC | CATSDAGVSYNEQFF
TRBJ2-7 | . | TRBV3-1 | . | TGTGCCAGCAGCCGTCCGCCTCTAGAGCAGTACTTC | CASSRPPLEQYF
TRBJ1-4 | many | TRBV18 | TRBD1 | TGTGCCAGCTCACGCTTCAGCACAGGGGAAAATGAAAAACTGTTTTTT | CASSRFSTGENEKLFF
TRBJ2-5 | . | TRBV20-1 | TRBD1 | TGCAGTGCTGCCGGGACAGGGACGGAGACCCAGTACTTC | CSAAGTGTETQYF
TRBJ2-4 | many | TRBV3-1 | . | TGTGCCAGCAGCCCGGGAGATGGGTGGAAAAACATTCAGTACTTC | CASSPGDGWKNIQYF
TRBJ2-7 | many | TRBV11-2 | . | TGTGCCAGCAGCTTGGGACTCGACTACGAGCAGTACTTC | CASSLGLDYEQYF
TRBJ1-1 | . | TRBV6-1 | . | TGTGCCAGCAGCTCCCTGGGCGGGTTGGCTTTCTTT | CASSSLGGLAFF
TRBJ1-2 | . | TRBV4-1 | . | TGCGCCAGCAGCCAAGATATCGGGATGGGGGGCCATTACTATGGCTACACCTTC | CASSQDIGMGGHYYGYTF
TRBJ2-1 | many | TRBV7-8 | . | TGTGCCAGCAGCTTGAGTGGGACGCTAACGGCAGGGGAGCAGTTCTTC | CASSLSGTLTAGEQFF
TRBJ1-6 | . | TRBV7-9 | . | TGTGCCAGCAGCTTAGGCCAGGCCACTTCACCCCTCCACTTT | CASSLGQATSPLHF
TRBJ2-5 | few | TRBV27 | TRBD2 | TGTGCCAGCAGTTTTGGGGGGGGGGAGACCCAGTACTTC | CASSFGGGETQYF
TRBJ1-5 | few | TRBV2 | TRBD1 | TGTGCCAGCACGGGACAGGGGGGCAATCAGCCCCAGCATTTT | CASTGQGGNQPQHF
TRBJ2-1 | . | TRBV25-1 | . | TGTGCCAGCAGTCCCCCAGCGGCGCTTGAGCAGTTCTTC | CASSPPAALEQFF
TRBJ2-7 | few | TRBV20-1 | TRBD2 | TGCAGTGCGGAAGGACTAGCGAACGAGCAGTACTTC | CSAEGLANEQYF
TRBJ1-2 | . | TRBV4-2 | TRBD1 | TGTGCCAGCAGCCAAGGCCCGGGACAGGGACTCTATGGCTACACCTTC | CASSQGPGQGLYGYTF
TRBJ2-5 | few | TRBV5-8 | . | TGTGCCAGCAACGACCGGGGCGGCGGAGAGACCCAGTACTTC | CASNDRGGGETQYF
TRBJ2-7 | many | TRBV28 | . | TGTGCCAGCAGTCTTCAGGGAAGGGAGCAGTACTTC | CASSLQGREQYF
TRBJ2-5 | . | TRBV15 | TRBD2 | TGTGCCACCAGCAGAGGGGACACTAGCGGGGGGGCCGAAGAGACCCAGTACTTC | CATSRGDTSGGAEETQYF
TRBJ2-1 | few | TRBV25-1 | . | TGTGCCAGCAGTGAATATACCGGATTATACAATGAGCAGTTCTTC | CASSEYTGLYNEQFF
TRBJ2-5 | . | TRBV20-1 | . | TGCAGTGCTAGAGATCAACAGGGTGGGGAGACCCAGTACTTC | CSARDQQGGETQYF
TRBJ2-1 | few | TRBV5-6 | . | TGTGCCAGCAGCTCGGGCGAGTTTGGGTCCTACAATGAGCAGTTCTTC | CASSSGEFGSYNEQFF
TRBJ2-3 | many | TRBV12-3/TRBV12-4 | . | TGTGCCAGCAGTTTAGAGGACGGAGGGCTGGAGGATACGCAGTATTTT | CASSLEDGGLEDTQYF
TRBJ2-3 | . | TRBV6-1 | TRBD1 | TGTGCCAGCAGCGACGGGACAGGTACAGATACGCAGTATTTT | CASSDGTGTDTQYF
TRBJ2-5 | many | TRBV7-9 | TRBD1 | TGTGCCAGCAGCAACGGGGGGACAGGGACTTTGTACTTC | CASSNGGTGTLYF
TRBJ2-1 | many | TRBV7-8 | TRBD2 | TGTGCCAGCAGCTTAGGGGGGATTTGGAGCGGGAGGACCTACAATGAGCAGTTCTTC | CASSLGGIWSGRTYNEQFF
TRBJ1-1 | . | TRBV15 | . | TGTGCCACCAGGGGCGGATTGAACACTGAAGCTTTCTTT | CATRGGLNTEAFF
TRBJ1-4 | . | TRBV29-1 | TRBD1 | TGCAGCGCGACCGGGACAGGGTGGTGGAATGAAAAACTGTTTTTT | CSATGTGWWNEKLFF
TRBJ2-5 | many | TRBV11-3 | . | TGTGCCAGCAGCTTGGGGGCGGGGTCAGAGACCCAGTACTTC | CASSLGAGSETQYF
TRBJ2-2 | . | TRBV11-3 | TRBD1 | TGTGCCAGCAGCTTAGAGCCAGGGGGCCCCTTCGGGGAGCTGTTTTTT | CASSLEPGGPFGELFF
TRBJ1-1 | . | TRBV6-1 | . | TGTGCCAGCAGTCCACGGTCCCCTGGAACAGGTGAAGCTTTCTTT | CASSPRSPGTGEAFF
TRBJ2-3 | . | TRBV29-1 | . | TGCAGCGTGCCTGGGCGACCAGATAGAGATACGCAGTATTTT | CSVPGRPDRDTQYF
TRBJ2-2 | few | TRBV6-4 | . | TGTGCCAGCAGTTCCCCGCAGGGAATAATGAACACCGGGGAGCTGTTTTTT | CASSSPQGIMNTGELFF
TRBJ2-3 | . | TRBV5-1 | TRBD2 | TGCGCCAGCAGCCAAGAAGAGCGGGAGGGCCATGCGCAGTATTTT | CASSQEEREGHAQYF
TRBJ2-6 | many | TRBV7-4 | . | TGTGCCAGCAGCGCAAAGGGGGCTGGGGCCAACGTCCTGACTTTC | CASSAKGAGANVLTF
TRBJ2-7 | many | TRBV20-1 | TRBD2 | TGCAGTGCCGTGCTAGACACTAGCGGGAGGAGTGAGCAGTACTTC | CSAVLDTSGRSEQYF
TRBJ2-4 | . | TRBV18 | . | TGTGCCAGCTCGCTGACCAGGGCGGATTTAAACATTCAGTACTTC | CASSLTRADLNIQYF
TRBJ2-6 | . | TRBV6-1 | TRBD2 | TGTGCCAGCATGAGACTAGCGGGTGACTCTGGGGCCAACGTCCTGACTTTC | CASMRLAGDSGANVLTF
TRBJ2-1 | few | TRBV19 | . | TGTGCCAGTAGTGTTGACAGACTAGTGGCCAATGAGCAGTTCTTC | CASSVDRLVANEQFF
TRBJ2-3 | . | TRBV7-2 | TRBD1 | TGTGCCAGCAGCCCTGGAGGGACAGGGACCACAGATACGCAGTATTTT | CASSPGGTGTTDTQYF
TRBJ1-1 | many | TRBV2 | TRBD1 | TGTGCCAGCAGTTCCCAGGGGGGGCTGAGCACTGAAGCTTTCTTT | CASSSQGGLSTEAFF
TRBJ1-1 | many | TRBV12-3/TRBV12-4 | TRBD1 | TGTGCCAGCAGTTTTGCAGGGGGCAGTGGTGAAGCTTTCTTT | CASSFAGGSGEAFF
TRBJ2-5 | many | TRBV2 | TRBD1 | TGTGCCAGCAGGGACAGGGGTCTGGTGACCCAGTACTTC | CASRDRGLVTQYF
TRBJ1-1 | many | TRBV2 | . | TGTGCCAGCAGCGCACCCATGAACACTGAAGCTTTCTTT | CASSAPMNTEAFF
TRBJ1-2 | few | TRBV7-9 | TRBD1 | TGTGCCAGCAGCTCGTCCGGAGTGACAGGGGTTCTTGGCTACACCTTC | CASSSSGVTGVLGYTF
TRBJ2-3 | many | TRBV7-9 | . | TGTGCCAGCAGCGCCACCTTCAGCACAGATACGCAGTATTTT | CASSATFSTDTQYF
TRBJ1-1 | few | TRBV18 | . | TGTGCCAGCTCACCACCGGACAGCTCCACTGAAGCTTTCTTT | CASSPPDSSTEAFF
TRBJ1-1 | many | TRBV5-1 | . | TGTGCCAGCAGCTTAGAGGGCACTGAAGCTTTCTTT | CASSLEGTEAFF
TRBJ2-1 | many | TRBV28 | . | TGTGCCAGCGGGGAAACAGGGAGCTCCTACAATGAGCAGTTCTTC | CASGETGSSYNEQFF
TRBJ1-1 | few | TRBV4-1 | . | TGCGCCAGCAGCCGCCCCAACGAATGGGGGCGGGCTTTCTTT | CASSRPNEWGRAFF
TRBJ2-1 | many | TRBV2 | . | TGTGCCAGCAGTGAAGCGGGGGCTAGCGTGAGCTCCTACAATGAGCAGTTCTTC | CASSEAGASVSSYNEQFF
TRBJ2-1 | . | TRBV2 | . | TGTGCCAGCAGTGAAGGACTAGGATCCTACAATGAGCAGTTCTTC | CASSEGLGSYNEQFF
TRBJ2-7 | many | TRBV28 | . | TGTGCCAGCACCCCTCCGGCGCTGACCTACGAGCAGTACTTC | CASTPPALTYEQYF
TRBJ2-1 | . | TRBV19 | TRBD2 | TGTGCCAGTAGTCCGAGCGGGGGGCCACCATCCCCCTACAATGAGCAGTTCTTC | CASSPSGGPPSPYNEQFF
TRBJ1-4 | many | TRBV2 | TRBD1 | TGTGCCGGGACAGGGGCTGCTAATGAAAAACTGTTTTTT | CAGTGAANEKLFF